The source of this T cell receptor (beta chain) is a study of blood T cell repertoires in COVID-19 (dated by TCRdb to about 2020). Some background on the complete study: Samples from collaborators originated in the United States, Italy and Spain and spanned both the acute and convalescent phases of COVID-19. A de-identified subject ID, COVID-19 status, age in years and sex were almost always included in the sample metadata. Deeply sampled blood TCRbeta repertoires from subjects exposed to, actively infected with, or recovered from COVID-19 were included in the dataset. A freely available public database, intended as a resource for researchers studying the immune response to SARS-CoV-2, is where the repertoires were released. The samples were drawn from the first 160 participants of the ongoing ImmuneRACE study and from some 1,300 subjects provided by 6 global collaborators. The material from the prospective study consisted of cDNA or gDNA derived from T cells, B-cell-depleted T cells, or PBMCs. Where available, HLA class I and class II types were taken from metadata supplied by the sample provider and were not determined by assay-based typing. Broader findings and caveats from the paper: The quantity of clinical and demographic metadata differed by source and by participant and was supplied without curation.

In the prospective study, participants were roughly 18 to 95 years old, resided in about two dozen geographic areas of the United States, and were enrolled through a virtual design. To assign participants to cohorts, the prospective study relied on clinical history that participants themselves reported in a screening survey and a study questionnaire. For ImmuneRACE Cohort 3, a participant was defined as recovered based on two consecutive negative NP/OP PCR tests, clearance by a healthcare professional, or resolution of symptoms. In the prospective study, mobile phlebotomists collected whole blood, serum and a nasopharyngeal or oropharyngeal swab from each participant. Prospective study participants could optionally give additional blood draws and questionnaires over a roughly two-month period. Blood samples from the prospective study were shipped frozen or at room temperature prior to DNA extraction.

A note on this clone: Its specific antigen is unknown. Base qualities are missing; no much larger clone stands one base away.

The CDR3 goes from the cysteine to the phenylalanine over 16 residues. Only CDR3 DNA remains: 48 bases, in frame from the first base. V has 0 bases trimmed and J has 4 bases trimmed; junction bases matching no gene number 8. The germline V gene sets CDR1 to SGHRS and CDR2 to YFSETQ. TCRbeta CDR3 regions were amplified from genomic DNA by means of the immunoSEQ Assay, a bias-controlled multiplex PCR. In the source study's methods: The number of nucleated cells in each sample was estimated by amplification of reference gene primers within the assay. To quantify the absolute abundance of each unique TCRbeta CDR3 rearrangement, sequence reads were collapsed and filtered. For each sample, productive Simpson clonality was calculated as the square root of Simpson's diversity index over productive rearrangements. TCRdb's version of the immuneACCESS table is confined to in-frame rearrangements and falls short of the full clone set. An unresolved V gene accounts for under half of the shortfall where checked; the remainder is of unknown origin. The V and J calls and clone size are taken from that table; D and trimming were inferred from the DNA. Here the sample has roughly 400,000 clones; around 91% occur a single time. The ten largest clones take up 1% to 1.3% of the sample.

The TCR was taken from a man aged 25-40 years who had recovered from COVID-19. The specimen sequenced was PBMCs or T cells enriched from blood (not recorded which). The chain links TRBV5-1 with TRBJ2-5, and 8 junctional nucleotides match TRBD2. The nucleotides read TGCGCCAGCAGCTTGGCCTTTGTGGCGGGAGGAGAGACCCAGTACTTC. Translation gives CASSLAFVAGGETQYF. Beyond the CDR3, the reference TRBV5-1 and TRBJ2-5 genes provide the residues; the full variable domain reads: KAGVTQTPRYLIKTRGQQVTLSCSPISGHRSVSWYQQTPGQGLQFLFEYFSETQRNKGNFPGRFSGRQFSNSRSEMNVSTLELGDSALYLCASSLAFVAGGETQYFGPGTRLLVL.